This entry concerns a single TCR beta chain. What it recognizes is unknown. The data stem from a study of cytomegalovirus exposure and HLA in healthy donors. Generated by immunoSEQ multiplex PCR, the TCRdb table keeps only in-frame clones and is missing some. Of 68,000 or so clones in the sample, around 97% are singletons; the top ten hold approximately 2.5%. Study-level results: Most sequenced TCRs were rare (though some public TCRs occurred in many donors). Investigators reported 150 to 200 TCR beta chains as tied to cytomegalovirus. Reports described diagnosis of cytomegalovirus status by the classifier as highly specific and sensitive.

CDR3 length: 19 amino acids. The J segment lost 10 bases and the V segment lost 4 bases, leaving 19 bases of the junction unmatched. CDR1 MGHRA and CDR2 YSYEKL come from the germline V gene. The clonotype originates from a man between 18 and 29 years old in good health and CMV-seronegative. The chain recombines TRBV4-1 with TRBJ2-1; TRBD2 matches at 13 bases. Material for sequencing was PBMCs. CDR3 in DNA: TGCGCCAGCAGCCCCACCCCGGGACTAGCGGGGCCCGGGGTAAGGGAGCAGTTCTTC. Amino acids: CASSPTPGLAGPGVREQFF.